These T cell receptor beta chains were read from a single sample in a study of shared clonotypes between healthy human individuals. Produced via immunoSEQ multiplex PCR; TCRdb's table is partial and in-frame only. The sample carries under 2,500,000 clones, about 94% recorded once. The sequenced sample was naive CD4+ T cells sorted from blood. These receptors all stem from a young man in good health. The CDR3 runs from the conserved cysteine through the conserved F or W. D genes are given only for firm matches.

CDR3 length,D gene,V gene,CDR3 protein
15,TRBD1,TRBV5-6,CASSPQTGASYEQYF
15,-,TRBV5-6,CASSLVSVNTGELFF
15,TRBD1,TRBV15,CATSRDRLTGQSYTF
15,-,TRBV2,CASSDSHGGNYGYTF
15,-,TRBV5-1,CASSSLQGYNSPLHF
15,TRBD1,TRBV2,CASSEAGTGNSPLHF
16,-,TRBV19,CASSSDPGAHNSPLHF
12,-,TRBV6-5,CASSYRDTEAFF
11,TRBD1,TRBV20-1,CSAKTGREQYF
16,-,TRBV4-3,CASSHGLLALTDTQYF
15,TRBD1,TRBV4-1,CASSQGRQGEVPQHF
13,-,TRBV18,CASSETGNYGYTF
13,-,TRBV30,CAWSAGKHGELFF
13,-,TRBV7-7,CASSTGRTAEQFF
14,-,TRBV28,CASSLSSGNQPQHF
15,TRBD2,TRBV11-2,CASSPGTSGHNEQFF
11,-,TRBV20-1,CSARFRTILFF
13,-,TRBV5-1,CASSLYRLETQYF
15,-,TRBV7-9,CASSPLPGPQETQYF
14,TRBD2,TRBV11-2,CASSLAGGSNEQFF
16,TRBD1,TRBV28,CASSPRSGTGSYEQYF
19,TRBD2,TRBV7-2,CASSLESSGGPASSYEQYF
15,-,TRBV5-1,CASSGGPEAGETQYF
13,-,TRBV28,CASSLTGRYGYTF
15,-,TRBV10-3,CAISESTGTYNEQFF
11,-,TRBV7-9,CASSLGQEQYF
16,TRBD1,TRBV6-5,CASSYSTTGGGSGQYF
15,TRBD1,TRBV7-9,CASSLGDRTNEKLFF
15,-,TRBV6-6,CASSPPGTKGEKLFF
14,TRBD1,TRBV6-5,CASTTGQGGETQYF
15,-,TRBV5-1,CASSSGSSGANVLTF
14,TRBD1,TRBV7-8,CASSTGQGKGTQYF
14,TRBD2,TRBV5-6,CASSFGGSTDTQYF
12,-,TRBV29-1,CSVGSSNQPQHF
19,TRBD1,TRBV28,CASSLNPRDRGAANYGYTF
16,TRBD2,TRBV15,CATSRLLAGVAGEQFF
16,-,TRBV5-1,CASSLEGRDYTGELFF
16,-,TRBV6-6,CASSYSMGATGNTIYF
17,TRBD2,TRBV5-1,CASSFTSGASSYNEQFF
14,-,TRBV15,CATSRSTAGETQYF
13,-,TRBV4-3,CASSQEGLAEQFF
14,-,TRBV5-1,CASSFNNREGGAFF
13,-,TRBV7-2,CASSLGFSKTQYF
15,-,TRBV7-9,CASSPDGGTNEKLFF
15,TRBD1,TRBV19,CASSRDRVRGNTIYF
15,TRBD2,TRBV2,CASSEALGGAETQYF
21,TRBD1,TRBV4-1,CASSQKKLGQGKSWNTGELFF
14,-,TRBV6-9,CASSLNRAPYEQYF
13,-,TRBV2,CASTGVYNQPQHF
14,TRBD1,TRBV7-9,CASSMTGGERKLFF
13,-,TRBV28,CAIVPGPNSPLHF
16,TRBD1,TRBV29-1,CSVVGQGVSGANVLTF
15,-,TRBV7-9,CASSPFAVTNEKLFF
15,-,TRBV2,CASKSQGETNEKLFF
19,TRBD1,TRBV15,CATSRVLFSSGTVPYEQYF
14,-,TRBV5-1,CASSLGQGYYEQYF
16,TRBD2,TRBV7-9,CASSPTSGRAYNEQFF
12,TRBD1,TRBV30,CAWYRGWQPQHF
14,-,TRBV7-2,CASSLGPGSYEQYF